This T cell receptor beta chain was captured by sequencing in a study of response to subunit inactivated influenza vaccine. The CDR3 covers 16 residues. J was trimmed by 3 bases and V by 1 base; bases with no gene match: 10. Germline CDR1 reads SGDLS; CDR2 reads YYNGEE. Concerning this clonotype itself: Antigen unknown.

TCRdb fed the RT-PCR reads into MiXCR, producing one record per CDR3 protein. The data contain around 300,000 distinct CDR3 sequences, 20% to 25% of them singletons. Study-level points and caveats: Authors proposed each seasonal influenza vaccination draws in few new T cells.

This rearrangement joins TRBV9 to TRBJ2-7, with 7 bases matching TRBD1. The sequences come from PBMCs from blood, collected about 19 months after vaccination. The receptor's source is a man aged 45 to 70 who received an inactivated influenza vaccine. The CDR3 sequence is CASSVRCRAGGYEQYF. The CDR3, as DNA: TGTGCCAGCAGCGTAAGGTGTCGGGCAGGGGGCTACGAGCAGTACTTC.